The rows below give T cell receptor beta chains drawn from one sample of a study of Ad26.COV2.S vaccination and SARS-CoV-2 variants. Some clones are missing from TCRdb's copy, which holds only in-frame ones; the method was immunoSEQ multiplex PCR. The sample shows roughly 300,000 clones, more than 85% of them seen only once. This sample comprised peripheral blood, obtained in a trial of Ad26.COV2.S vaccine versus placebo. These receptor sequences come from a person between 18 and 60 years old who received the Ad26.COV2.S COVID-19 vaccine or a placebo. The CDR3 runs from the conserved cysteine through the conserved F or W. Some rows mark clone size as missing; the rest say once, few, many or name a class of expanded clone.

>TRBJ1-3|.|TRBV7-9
CASSYHSGNTIYF
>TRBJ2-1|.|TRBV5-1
CASSQLTGNEQFF
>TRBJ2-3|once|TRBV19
CASSMAGSTDTQYF
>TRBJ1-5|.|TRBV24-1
CATSDSTGSRNQPQHF
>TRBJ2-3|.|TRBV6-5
CASSYAGFTDTQYF
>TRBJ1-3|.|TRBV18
CASSPSDRSSGNTIYF
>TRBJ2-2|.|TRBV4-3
CASSLGLRGTGELFF
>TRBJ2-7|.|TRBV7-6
CASSLSHGTGFHEQYF
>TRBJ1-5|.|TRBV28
CASYSRYEYSNQPQHF
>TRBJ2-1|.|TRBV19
CASSKNRDNEQFF
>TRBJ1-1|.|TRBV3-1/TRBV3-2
CASSPVGTEAFF
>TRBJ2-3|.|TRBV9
CASSVGWEGDTQYF
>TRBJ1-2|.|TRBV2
CASYPESLYGYTF
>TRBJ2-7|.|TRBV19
CASSIQAGTYEQYF
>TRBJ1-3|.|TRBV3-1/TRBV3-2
CASSHAWGDGNTIYF
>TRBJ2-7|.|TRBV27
CASSLAGHAGEQYF
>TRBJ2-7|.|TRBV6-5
CASRTLDRGYEQYF
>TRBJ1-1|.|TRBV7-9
CASSLWTEFMNTEAFF
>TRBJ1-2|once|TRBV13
CASSNRGPDGYTF
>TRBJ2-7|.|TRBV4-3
CASSRDVQGTRPYEQYF
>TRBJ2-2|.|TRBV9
CASSPSPGGGTGELFF
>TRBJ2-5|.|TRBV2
CASSEAPVPPETQYF
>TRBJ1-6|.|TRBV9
CASSGDSNSPLHF
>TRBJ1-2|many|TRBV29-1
CSVEGHRNYGYTF
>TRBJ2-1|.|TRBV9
CASSTSGTSNEQFF
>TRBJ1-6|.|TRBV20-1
CSASLVAGDNSPLHF
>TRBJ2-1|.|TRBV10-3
CAIRGGTGYNEQFF
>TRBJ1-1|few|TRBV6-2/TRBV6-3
CASSLTGLNTEAFF
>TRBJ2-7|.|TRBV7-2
CASSFGPGDYEQYF